The rows below give T cell receptor beta chains drawn from one sample of a study of human thymus T cells. Data came from immunoSEQ multiplex PCR; TCRdb stores just in-frame clones and leaves some out. Of 57,000 or so clones listed, over 85% were seen once; the top ten hold 5.5% to 7%. Sequenced input: blood. These receptors were obtained from a boy in the first two years of life with a congenital heart defect but otherwise immunologically healthy. Each CDR3 is given with its conserved first and last residue. A D gene is named only where the DNA matches it firmly. Expanded clones get a size class; other rows say once, few or many, or leave the size out.

J gene | clone size | D gene | V gene | CDR3 DNA | CDR3 protein
TRBJ1-3 | few | NA | TRBV28 | TGTGCCAGCAGTTTACAGGGTGGAAACACCATATATTTT | CASSLQGGNTIYF
TRBJ1-6 | NA | NA | TRBV5-6 | TGTGCCAGCAGCCCGGGACAATATAATTCACCCCTCCACTTT | CASSPGQYNSPLHF
TRBJ2-1 | NA | NA | TRBV5-1 | TGCGCCAGCAAACGGGACACCCCTTACAATGAGCAGTTCTTC | CASKRDTPYNEQFF
TRBJ2-7 | NA | NA | TRBV11-2 | TGTGCCAGCAGAGGGTCCTACGAGCAGTACTTC | CASRGSYEQYF
TRBJ2-7 | NA | NA | TRBV7-8 | TGTGCCAGCAGCTTAATAACGGACGAGCAGTACTTC | CASSLITDEQYF
TRBJ2-1 | NA | TRBD2 | TRBV25-1 | TGTGCCAGCAGTGGCCTAGCGGGCCCCTACAATGAGCAGTTCTTC | CASSGLAGPYNEQFF
TRBJ1-4 | NA | TRBD1 | TRBV2 | TGTGCCAGCCTGTCACAGGGGGCTACTAATGAAAAACTGTTTTTT | CASLSQGATNEKLFF
TRBJ2-1 | once | NA | TRBV5-6 | TGTGCCAGCAGCTTGGCCTACTCCTACAATGAGCAGTTCTTC | CASSLAYSYNEQFF
TRBJ1-1 | NA | TRBD1 | TRBV30 | TGTGCCTGGATGTTAGGGGGCGGTGGCACTGAAGCTTTCTTT | CAWMLGGGGTEAFF
TRBJ1-5 | NA | NA | TRBV19 | TGTGCCAGTACCCCCTGGAAGGGGAACGGGCCCCAGCATTTT | CASTPWKGNGPQHF
TRBJ1-5 | NA | NA | TRBV19 | TGTGCCAGTAGTATGGGACACGCAAATCAGCCCCAGCATTTT | CASSMGHANQPQHF
TRBJ2-1 | NA | TRBD2 | TRBV4-1 | TGCGCCAGCAGCCAATGGCGGGGGAGGACGTATGAGCAGTTCTTC | CASSQWRGRTYEQFF
TRBJ1-1 | NA | NA | TRBV7-6 | TGTGCCAGCAGCTTTGGTCCACGGACAGAAGCTTTCTTT | CASSFGPRTEAFF
TRBJ1-2 | once | NA | TRBV6-5 | TGTGCCAGCAGTACCTCCATCTATGGCTACACCTTC | CASSTSIYGYTF
TRBJ2-1 | NA | TRBD1 | TRBV19 | TGTGCCAGTAGTATCAGGCCGGGACAGCCCCTGGGTAATGAGCAGTTCTTC | CASSIRPGQPLGNEQFF
TRBJ1-5 | NA | NA | TRBV2 | TGTGCCAGCAGTGATACACAGGGAAATCAGCCCCAGCATTTT | CASSDTQGNQPQHF
TRBJ1-2 | NA | NA | TRBV6-5 | TGTGCCAGCAGTTACGGCAACTATGGCTACACCTTC | CASSYGNYGYTF
TRBJ1-5 | once | TRBD1 | TRBV28 | TGTGCCAGCAGTCAGTCCGGGACAGGGAGAGTTCAGCCCCAGCATTTT | CASSQSGTGRVQPQHF
TRBJ2-5 | once | NA | TRBV30 | TGTGCCTGGACATCCTACTTTCAAGAGACCCAGTACTTC | CAWTSYFQETQYF
TRBJ2-3 | once | NA | TRBV7-2 | TGTGCCAGCAGCTTAGATGGAGATACGCAGTATTTT | CASSLDGDTQYF
TRBJ2-3 | NA | NA | TRBV7-9 | TGTGCCAGCAGCTTCGGGTATGTCCCCGGGGATACGCAGTATTTT | CASSFGYVPGDTQYF
TRBJ2-5 | NA | TRBD2 | TRBV12-5 | TGTGCTAGTGGTTTACTAGCGGGGCCCCAGTACTTC | CASGLLAGPQYF
TRBJ1-2 | NA | NA | TRBV7-9 | TGTGCCAGCAGCCCCCTGGAGAGCTATGGCTACACCTTC | CASSPLESYGYTF
TRBJ1-4 | NA | NA | TRBV7-2 | TGTGCCAGCAGCTTGTTTAGAACAACTAATGAAAAACTGTTTTTT | CASSLFRTTNEKLFF
TRBJ1-3 | NA | NA | TRBV19 | TGTGCCGCGGGGCTGCCGGCTGGAAACACCATATATTTT | CAAGLPAGNTIYF
TRBJ2-3 | NA | TRBD2 | TRBV5-1 | TGCGCCAGCAGCTTGAAGCGGGGAAGGGTAGTGGGCACAGATACGCAGTATTTT | CASSLKRGRVVGTDTQYF
TRBJ2-7 | NA | NA | TRBV7-2 | TGTGCCAGCAGCCACTACGGGACCTACGAGCAGTACTTC | CASSHYGTYEQYF
TRBJ1-5 | few | NA | TRBV6-5 | TGTGCCAGCAGTTACGGGGCAGGGCGCAATCAGCCCCAGCATTTT | CASSYGAGRNQPQHF
TRBJ2-1 | NA | TRBD1 | TRBV2 | TGTGCCAGCCAAGAGACAGGGGTACGAAGTGAGCAGTTCTTC | CASQETGVRSEQFF
TRBJ1-1 | NA | NA | TRBV15 | TGTGCCACCAGCAGGGACAAAAACACTGAAGCTTTCTTT | CATSRDKNTEAFF
TRBJ2-7 | once | NA | TRBV9 | TGTGCCAGCAGCGTAGACGTGTGCCAAGGTTCCGTTTGCTACGAGCAGTACTTC | CASSVDVCQGSVCYEQYF
TRBJ1-1 | NA | NA | TRBV29-1 | TGCAGCGTTGAACGAGGGGACGGCACTGAAGCTTTCTTT | CSVERGDGTEAFF
TRBJ2-1 | NA | NA | TRBV7-2 | TGTGCCAGCAGCGTAGCCTGGGGGACATCCTACAATGAGCAGTTCTTC | CASSVAWGTSYNEQFF
TRBJ2-7 | NA | TRBD2 | TRBV6-5 | TGTGCCAGCAGTTACACCCTAGCGGGAGACTACGAGCAGTACTTC | CASSYTLAGDYEQYF
TRBJ1-2 | NA | NA | TRBV19 | TGTGCCAGTAGTATAACTTGGCAGTCAAACTATGGCTACACCTTC | CASSITWQSNYGYTF
TRBJ1-1 | once | NA | TRBV19 | TGTGCCAGTAGTCATCGCCAGGGACTGGCTTTCTTT | CASSHRQGLAFF
TRBJ1-4 | NA | TRBD1 | TRBV7-9 | TGTGCCAGCAGCTCCGGGACAGGGGGCTCTGATGAAAAACTGTTTTTT | CASSSGTGGSDEKLFF
TRBJ1-3 | NA | TRBD1 | TRBV10-1 | TGCGCCAGCAGGGATAAACAGGGGTCCGGAAACACCATATATTTT | CASRDKQGSGNTIYF
TRBJ2-4 | NA | NA | TRBV11-3 | TGTGCCAGCAGTCCTGGGACACCCCAGTACTTC | CASSPGTPQYF
TRBJ2-1 | NA | NA | TRBV2 | TGTGCCAGCAATGAGAGGAATGAGCAGTTCTTC | CASNERNEQFF
TRBJ2-3 | NA | TRBD2 | TRBV10-3 | TGTGCCATCAGAAGGACTAGCGGCGATACGCAGTATTTT | CAIRRTSGDTQYF
TRBJ1-2 | NA | TRBD1 | TRBV27 | TGTGCCAGCAGTTCCCCGACGACAGGGGGCGGTGGCTACACCTTC | CASSSPTTGGGGYTF
TRBJ2-7 | NA | NA | TRBV5-1 | TGCGCCAGCAGCTTGGCTATGTCAACCTCCGAGCAGTACTTC | CASSLAMSTSEQYF
TRBJ1-2 | NA | NA | TRBV7-9 | TGTGCCAGCAGCTTATATATCATCGGGCACGACTATGGCTACACCTTC | CASSLYIIGHDYGYTF
TRBJ2-3 | NA | NA | TRBV6-5 | TGTGCCAGCAGTTGGTTCGGCACAGATACGCAGTATTTT | CASSWFGTDTQYF